One and the same sample provided the 9 T cell receptor beta chains below, sequenced in a study of blood T cell repertoires in COVID-19. Here immunoSEQ multiplex PCR was the method, and the copy in TCRdb shows in-frame clones only, minus some. The profile shows around 140,000 clones, 80% to 90% of them singletons. Specimen: PBMCs or T cells enriched from blood (not recorded which). The source of these receptors is a middle-aged man with acute COVID-19.

V gene TRBV6-5 combines with J gene TRBJ2-7, with TRBD2 as a possible D gene (5 bases). Germline V CDR1 and CDR2: MNHEY, SVGAGI. CDR3 size: 12 residues. Trimming took 4 bases from V and 3 from J, leaving 7 bases between them. The CDR3 protein is CASSSGSYEQYF. DNA of the CDR3: TGTGCCAGCAGTTCTGGGAGCTACGAGCAGTACTTC.

The chain is built from TRBV19 and TRBJ1-4; D is uncertain. This CDR3 is 13 amino acids long. With 3 bases removed from V and 4 bases from J, the gap between germline ends came to 6 bases. Germline V gene sequence: CDR1 LNHDA, CDR2 SQIVND (reference sequence). The DNA for the CDR3 is TGTGCCAGTAGTATGAGGGATAATGAAAAACTGTTTTTT. Encoded protein: CASSMRDNEKLFF.

The chain uses TRBV6-5 and TRBJ2-7; no definite D call. Germline CDR1 and CDR2: MNHEY and SVGAGI. CDR3 length: 14 amino acids. Deletions cut 2 bases from V and 3 bases from J, with 11 bases between. CDR3 sequence: CASSYDGWSYEQYF. The CDR3 DNA reads as TGTGCCAGCAGTTACGACGGATGGAGCTACGAGCAGTACTTC.

The rearrangement uses TRBV3-1 (or the pseudogene TRBV3-2) and TRBJ1-1; D is possibly TRBD1 (6 bases). Germline V gives CDR1 LGHDT, CDR2 YNNKEL (reference sequence). The CDR3 contains 15 residues. Trimming cost V 4 bases and J 5 bases, with 17 bases left between them. The CDR3 sequence: CASSLLGGRGTEAFF. Written as DNA, the CDR3 is TGTGCCAGCAGCCTGTTGGGGGGGCGCGGGACTGAAGCTTTCTTT.

J is TRBJ2-1 and V is TRBV19; 13 bases align to TRBD2. In germline, CDR1 is LNHDA, CDR2 SQIVND (reference sequence). This CDR3 is built from 16 residues. Germline trimming cut 5 bases from V and 8 bases from J; bases unmatched to any gene: 9. This chain's CDR3 is CASSPPGLAGFYEQFF. DNA for the CDR3: TGTGCCAGTAGTCCGCCGGGACTAGCGGGATTTTATGAGCAGTTCTTC.

The J gene is TRBJ2-1, the V gene TRBV25-1, with D maybe TRBD1 (5 bases). Germline CDR1 is MGHDK and CDR2 is SYGVNS. The V end lost 1 base, the J end lost 7 bases, and 11 bases lay between the germline ends. The CDR3 extends over 14 amino acids. Written as DNA, the CDR3 is TGTGCCAGCAGTGAATCAGGACAAAGGAATGAGCAGTTCTTC. Protein product: CASSESGQRNEQFF.

V and J are TRBV19 and TRBJ2-1; TRBD1 aligns across 11 bases. The CDR3 sequence is 14 residues long. Germline V gene data show CDR1 as LNHDA and CDR2 as SQIVND (reference sequence). J was trimmed by 7 bases and V by 10 bases; bases with no gene match: 9. CDR3 region: CATSGTGGYNEQFF. The DNA for the CDR3 is TGTGCCACCTCCGGGACAGGGGGATATAATGAGCAGTTCTTC.

The DNA of the CDR3 is TGTGCCAGCAGTAGGACAGGGGAAGAGACCCAGTACTTC. It codes for CASSRTGEETQYF. The genes are TRBV6-4 and TRBJ2-5; 9 nucleotides match TRBD1. This CDR3 has 13 amino acids. Unmatched junction bases numbered 1, after V lost 5 bases and J lost 3 bases. Germline loops: CDR1 MRHNA, CDR2 SNTAGT.

The DNA for the CDR3 is TGTGCCAGCAGTCTGAACAGGGGGCGGAGCGGGGAGCTGTTTTTT. Its protein product is CASSLNRGRSGELFF. The chain joins TRBV28 to TRBJ2-2; TRBD1 matches at 9 bases. The CDR3 covers 15 residues. Per germline, CDR1 MDHEN and CDR2 SYDVKM. Trimming cost V 5 bases and J 7 bases; bases outside gene matches: 8.